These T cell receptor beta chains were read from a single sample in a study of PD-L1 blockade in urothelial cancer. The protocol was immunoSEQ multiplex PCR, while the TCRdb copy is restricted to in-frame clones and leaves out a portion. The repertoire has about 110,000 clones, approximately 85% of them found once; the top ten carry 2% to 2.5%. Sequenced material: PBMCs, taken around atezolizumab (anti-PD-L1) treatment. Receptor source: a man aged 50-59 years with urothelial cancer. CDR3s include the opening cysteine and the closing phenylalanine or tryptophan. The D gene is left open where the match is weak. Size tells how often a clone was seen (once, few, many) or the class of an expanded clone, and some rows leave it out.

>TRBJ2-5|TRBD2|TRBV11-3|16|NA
CASSLGSGRWGETQYF
TGTGCCAGCAGCTTAGGGTCCGGGAGGTGGGGAGAGACCCAGTACTTC
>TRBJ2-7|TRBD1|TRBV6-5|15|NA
CASSSGTGRRYEQYF
TGTGCCAGCAGTTCCGGGACAGGGCGTAGGTACGAGCAGTACTTC
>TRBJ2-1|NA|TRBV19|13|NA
CASSIPGLNEQFF
TGTGCCAGTAGTATCCCAGGGCTAAATGAGCAGTTCTTC
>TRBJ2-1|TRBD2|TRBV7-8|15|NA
CASSPTSGGYNEQFF
TGTGCCAGCAGCCCCACTAGCGGGGGATACAATGAGCAGTTCTTC
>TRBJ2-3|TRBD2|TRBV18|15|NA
CASSEGLAVTDTQYF
TGTGCCAGCTCGGAGGGACTAGCGGTCACAGATACGCAGTATTTT
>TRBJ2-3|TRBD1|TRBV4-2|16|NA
CASSPRVGQGADTQYF
TGTGCCAGCAGCCCCCGGGTGGGACAGGGAGCAGATACGCAGTATTTT
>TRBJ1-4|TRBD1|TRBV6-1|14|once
CASIDRESQEKLFF
TGTGCCAGCATCGACAGGGAGTCGCAAGAAAAACTGTTTTTT
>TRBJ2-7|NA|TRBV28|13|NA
CASRPGRVYEQYF
TGTGCCAGCCGCCCGGGCAGGGTCTACGAGCAGTACTTC
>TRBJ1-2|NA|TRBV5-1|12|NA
CASSEGAYGYTF
TGCGCCAGCAGCGAGGGAGCCTATGGCTACACCTTC
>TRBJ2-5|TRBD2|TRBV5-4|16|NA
CASSSALSSGTPSFYF
TGTGCCAGCAGCTCGGCGTTAAGTAGCGGGACCCCTTCTTTTTACTTC
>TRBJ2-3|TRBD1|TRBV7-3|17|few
CASSLNPDRERVDTQYF
TGTGCCAGCAGCTTAAATCCGGACAGGGAAAGAGTAGATACGCAGTATTTT
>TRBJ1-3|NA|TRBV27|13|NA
CASSSFSGNTIYF
TGTGCCAGCAGTTCTTTCTCTGGAAACACCATATATTTT
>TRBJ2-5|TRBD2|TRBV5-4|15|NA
CASSIGLADQETQYF
TGTGCCAGCAGCATCGGACTAGCGGACCAAGAGACCCAGTACTTC